These 10 T cell receptor beta chains were sequenced from one sample in a study of blood T cell repertoires in COVID-19. TCRdb keeps only in-frame clones here, not all; method: immunoSEQ multiplex PCR. Of around 90,000 clones in the sample, 70% to 90% were seen once. The sequenced sample was peripheral blood. Every receptor here comes from an older woman with active or convalescent COVID-19.

The V and J genes are TRBV7-6 and TRBJ1-6; D might be TRBD1 (5 bases). The CDR3 is 14 residues long. The V gene's germline CDR1 is SGHVS and CDR2 FNYEAQ. Trimming took off 7 bases at V and 6 bases at J, with 13 bases between the two ends. CDR3 bases: TGTGCCAGCACGGCGGGGACGTTTAATTCACCCCTCCACTTT. Protein sequence: CASTAGTFNSPLHF.

The chain carries TRBV28 and TRBJ2-1; TRBD2 aligns across 9 bases. CDR3 length: 15 residues. Trimming at V came to 3 bases and at J to 5 bases, leaving 5 bases not matched to a gene. Germline CDR1 and CDR2: MDHEN and SYDVKM. CDR3 region: CASSFGIAGDNEQFF. CDR3 sequence (DNA): TGTGCCAGCAGTTTTGGGATAGCGGGGGACAATGAGCAGTTCTTC.

This clone was seen once. V usage is TRBV18 and J usage is TRBJ2-1, with D possibly matching TRBD1 (6 bases). This CDR3 has 13 residues. V shed 6 bases and J shed 6 bases, with 12 bases lying between them. Germline V lookup: CDR1 KGHSH, CDR2 LQKENI. The CDR3, as DNA: TGTGCCAGCTCCCCGGACAGATTCAATGAGCAGTTCTTC. Residues: CASSPDRFNEQFF.

This clone was seen just once. The V call is TRBV11-2, the J call TRBJ1-4; TRBD1 is a possible D gene (6 bases). This CDR3 is 13 amino acids long. Trimming pared 5 bases from V and 14 bases from J, leaving 18 bases between. The V gene's germline CDR1 is SGHAT and CDR2 FQNNGV. As DNA, the CDR3 is TGTGCCAGCAGCGCTAAACAGGGAGTGGGCCTGTTTTTT. Its protein product is CASSAKQGVGLFF.

This clone was recorded only once. The gene calls are TRBV5-4 and TRBJ1-4, with 7 bases aligning to TRBD1. From germline, CDR1 is SGHNT and CDR2 YYREEE (reference sequence). The CDR3 spans 14 residues. V was pared by 4 bases and J by 3 bases, with 3 bases of the junction left unmatched. The CDR3 here is CASSAGQSNEKLFF. CDR3 coding DNA: TGTGCCAGCAGCGCGGGACAGTCTAATGAAAAACTGTTTTTT. Variable domain in full (rest from reference TRBV5-4 and TRBJ1-4): ETGVTQSPTHLIKTRGQQVTLRCSSQSGHNTVSWYQQALGQGPQFIFQYYREEENGRGNFPPRFSGLQFPNYSSELNVNALELDDSALYLCASSAGQSNEKLFFGSGTQLSVL.

The chain links TRBV28 to TRBJ1-2, with D tentatively TRBD1 (5 bases). Germline CDR1 is MDHEN and CDR2 is SYDVKM. Between the trimmed V and J ends, which lost 6 bases and 4 bases, there was a span of 15 bases. This CDR3 has 14 amino acids. The DNA for the CDR3 is TGTGCCAGCAGATATACAGGATCCGCCTATGGCTACACCTTC. Encoded protein: CASRYTGSAYGYTF.

Here the CDR3 reads CASSQRSSGGNQETQYF. The DNA of the CDR3 is TGCGCCAGCAGCCAGAGGTCTAGCGGGGGGAACCAAGAGACCCAGTACTTC. The chain has TRBV4-1 and TRBJ2-5; 11 bases map to TRBD2. V lost 3 bases and J lost 0; bases outside the gene matches: 6. Germline CDR1 reads MGHRA; CDR2 reads YSYEKL. The length of the CDR3 is 17 residues.

This clone came up a few times. CDR3 in amino acids: CASSQSNRQRSNQPQHF. The CDR3 DNA follows: TGCGCCAGCAGTCAATCGAATAGACAAAGAAGCAATCAGCCCCAGCATTTT. This sequence joins TRBV23-1 and TRBJ1-5, with D uncertain. TRBV23-1 is identified as an open reading frame with a role that is uncertain. This CDR3 spans 17 amino acids. V was cut by 0 bases and J by 1 base, with 13 bases left in between.

The V and J genes are TRBV3-1 (or the pseudogene TRBV3-2) and TRBJ2-3; D not certain. CDR1 LGHDT and CDR2 YNNKEL come from the germline V gene (reference sequence). The CDR3 has 13 amino acids. The V gene lost 4 bases and the J gene lost 4 bases, with 9 bases spanning the gap. This CDR3 reads CASSRIVSDTQYF. Written as DNA, the CDR3 is TGTGCCAGCAGCCGAATAGTTTCAGATACGCAGTATTTT.

This clone turned up a few times. The rearrangement uses TRBV24-1 and TRBJ1-2; D is unclear. The CDR3 is 11 residues long. The germline gives CDR1 KGHDR, CDR2 SFDVKD. V was shortened by 12 bases and J by 4 bases, with 11 bases between the two germline ends. DNA for the CDR3: TGTGCCTCCGGTAGCTCCTATGGCTACACCTTC. Translating gives CASGSSYGYTF.